These 26 T cell receptor beta chains share one sample of origin, sequenced in a study of cytomegalovirus exposure and HLA in healthy donors. Both 60 Vbeta primers and 13 Jbeta primers went into the PCR. The method was immunoSEQ multiplex PCR; TCRdb's version includes in-frame clones alone and lacks a portion of them. The sample includes some 100,000 clones, around 82% of them seen just once. The sequencing input was PBMCs. These receptor sequences come from a woman between 50 and 59 years old in good health and CMV-seropositive.

The chain is built from TRBV6-1 and TRBJ2-7; weak D call: TRBD1 (6 bases). Germline V gene data show CDR1 as MNHNS and CDR2 as SASEGT. The V end was cut by 2 bases, the J end by 5 bases, with 16 bases between. This CDR3 has 15 amino acids. CDR3 loop: CASSEWTARKDEQYF. CDR3 DNA sequence: TGTGCCAGCAGTGAATGGACAGCCCGAAAGGACGAGCAGTACTTC.

For the CDR3, the DNA is TGTGCCATCAGTGCCTTCGACAGGGCCAACACAGATACGCAGTATTTT. Its translation: CAISAFDRANTDTQYF. V is TRBV10-3 and J is TRBJ2-3; TRBD1 aligns across 7 bases. V lost 4 bases and J lost 2; bases outside the gene matches: 9. This CDR3 has 16 amino acids. Germline loops: CDR1 ENHRY, CDR2 SYGVKD.

V gene TRBV19 combines with J gene TRBJ2-1, with D perhaps TRBD2 (6 bases). With 4 bases removed from V and 0 bases from J, the gap between germline ends came to 10 bases. Germline V gives CDR1 LNHDA, CDR2 SQIVND (reference sequence). The CDR3 covers 15 residues. The CDR3 reads CASSRGGSSYNEQFF. As DNA, the CDR3 is TGTGCCAGTAGTAGAGGAGGGAGCTCCTACAATGAGCAGTTCTTC. The full variable domain, completed using reference TRBV19 and TRBJ2-1, is DGGITQSPKYLFRKEGQNVTLSCEQNLNHDAMYWYRQDPGQGLRLIYYSQIVNDFQKGDIAEGYSVSREKKESFPLTVTSAQKNPTAFYLCASSRGGSSYNEQFFGPGTRLTVL.

The V gene is TRBV7-9, the J gene TRBJ2-1; TRBD2 is a possible D gene (6 bases). The CDR3 has 18 residues. Germline-derived CDR1 and CDR2 are SEHNR and FQNEAQ (reference sequence). Trimming cost V 1 base and J 5 bases, with 21 bases left between them. CDR3 in amino acids: CASSLVLGTLRHNNEQFF. The DNA of the CDR3 is TGTGCCAGCAGCTTAGTTTTAGGGACTTTGCGACACAACAATGAGCAGTTCTTC. The full variable domain, completed using reference TRBV7-9 and TRBJ2-1, is DTGVSQNPRHKITKRGQNVTFRCDPISEHNRLYWYRQTLGQGPEFLTYFQNEAQLEKSRLLSDRFSAERPKGSFSTLEIQRTEQGDSAMYLCASSLVLGTLRHNNEQFFGPGTRLTVL.

The chain recombines TRBV6-1 with TRBJ2-7, with 12 bases fitting TRBD1. The CDR3 sequence is 16 residues long. The trim removed 3 bases at V and 6 bases at J, leaving 9 bases unmatched. Germline V lookup: CDR1 MNHNS, CDR2 SASEGT. The CDR3: CASSDGGGTGGGEQYF. The CDR3 coding sequence is TGTGCCAGCAGTGATGGAGGGGGGACAGGGGGCGGCGAGCAGTACTTC.

As for this clone: Other DNA sequences of this sample code for an identical CDR3. The chain links TRBV7-6 to TRBJ1-5; D is undetermined. The V gene lost 5 bases and the J gene lost 2 bases, with 7 bases spanning the gap. Germline assignment: CDR1 SGHVS and CDR2 FNYEAQ. CDR3 length equals 13 residues. CDR3 region: CASSPGGNQPQHF. Written as DNA, the CDR3 is TGTGCCAGCAGCCCGGGAGGCAATCAGCCCCAGCATTTT.

V gene TRBV5-6 combines with J gene TRBJ1-5, with a tentative D call TRBD1 (6 bases). Germline CDR1 is SGHDT and CDR2 is YYEEEE. CDR3 length: 14 amino acids. The V and J ends lost 4 bases and 7 bases respectively, with 15 bases between them. CDR3 coding DNA: TGTGCCAGCAGCAGTCAAGGGGGGGACCAGCCCCAGCATTTT. Translating gives CASSSQGGDQPQHF.

The chain links TRBV6-5 to TRBJ1-6, with D possibly matching TRBD1 (5 bases). The V gene lost 6 bases and the J gene lost 7 bases, with 16 bases spanning the gap. The CDR3 extends over 15 amino acids. From germline, CDR1 is MNHEY and CDR2 SVGAGI. The CDR3 here is CASREPGFSNSPLHF. The CDR3 nucleotides read TGTGCCAGCAGGGAACCAGGGTTTTCCAATTCACCCCTCCACTTT.

Regarding this clone: A far larger clone is one nucleotide away, so this likely arose from a read error. CDR3: CASSQVAGRRANEKLLF. CDR3 nucleotides: TGTGCCAGCAGCCAAGTGGCGGGGAGGAGGGCTAATGAAAAACTGCTTTTT. This chain joins TRBV4-2 and TRBJ1-4; D remains unclear. Germline V gives CDR1 LGHNA, CDR2 YNFKEQ. This CDR3 contains 17 residues.

This clone was detected only once. The V gene is TRBV5-1, the J gene TRBJ2-1; 10 nucleotides line up with TRBD2. Unmatched junction bases numbered 8, after V lost 7 bases and J lost 1 base. The length of the CDR3 is 16 residues. Germline CDR1 reads SGHRS; CDR2 reads YFSETQ. Written as DNA, the CDR3 is TGCGCCAGCCATTCTAGCGGGAGTAGTTCCTACAATGAGCAGTTCTTC. It specifies CASHSSGSSSYNEQFF.

This chain connects TRBV20-1 to TRBJ2-1, with TRBD1 matching over 8 bases. Germline V gene lookup returns CDR1 DFQATT and CDR2 SNEGSKA (reference sequence). This CDR3 is built from 11 residues. Germline trimming cut 7 bases from V and 6 bases from J; bases unmatched to any gene: 2. The CDR3 DNA follows: TGCAGTGGGACAGGGTTCAATGAGCAGTTCTTC. It translates to CSGTGFNEQFF.

J is TRBJ1-5 and V is TRBV15; no firm D call. Deletions cut 0 bases from V and 3 bases from J, with 9 bases between. From germline, CDR1 is LNHNV and CDR2 YYDKDF (reference sequence). The CDR3 sequence is 15 residues long. CDR3 loop: CATSRENTFNQPQHF. The CDR3 DNA is TGTGCCACCAGCAGAGAAAACACATTCAATCAGCCCCAGCATTTT.

The chain couples TRBV29-1 to TRBJ1-1; D ambiguous. This CDR3 is 10 amino acids long. The germline V and J ends were trimmed by 3 bases and 6 bases, with 5 bases remaining between them. Per germline, CDR1 SQVTM and CDR2 ANQGSEA. This CDR3 reads CSVDGPEAFF. The CDR3, as DNA: TGCAGCGTTGACGGTCCTGAAGCTTTCTTT. The entire variable domain, with the rest obtained from reference TRBV29-1 and TRBJ1-1, is as follows: SAVISQKPSRDICQRGTSLTIQCQVDSQVTMMFWYRQQPGQSLTLIATANQGSEATYESGFVIDKFPISRPNLTFSTLTVSNMSPEDSSIYLCSVDGPEAFFGQGTRLTVV.

The chain carries TRBV5-4 and TRBJ2-7; 8 positions match TRBD2. This CDR3 has 19 amino acids. Trimming at V came to 1 base and at J to 3 bases, leaving 18 bases not matched to a gene. CDR1 and CDR2 (germline): SGHNT, YYREEE (reference sequence). Here the CDR3 reads CASSLKTGRSSGIGYEQYF. In DNA, the CDR3 is TGTGCCAGCAGCTTGAAAACGGGCCGCAGTAGCGGGATTGGCTACGAGCAGTACTTC.

The chain recombines TRBV5-1 with TRBJ1-4; no definite D call. Germline V gives CDR1 SGHRS, CDR2 YFSETQ. There are 17 residues in the CDR3. Trimming pared 2 bases from V and 7 bases from J, leaving 21 bases between. This CDR3 reads CASSLRGIDGKSEKLFF. CDR3 coding DNA: TGCGCCAGCAGCTTACGGGGAATCGACGGGAAGAGTGAAAAACTGTTTTTT.

V is TRBV5-4 and J is TRBJ2-5, with TRBD1 as a possible D gene (5 bases). The germline CDR1 and CDR2 sequences are SGHNT and YYREEE (reference sequence). The CDR3 runs to 16 residues. Trimming removed 2 bases from V and 2 bases from J, with 16 bases in between. Here the CDR3 reads CASSLLKGLVQETQYF. The CDR3 coding sequence is TGTGCCAGCAGCTTACTGAAGGGGCTTGTACAAGAGACCCAGTACTTC.

This clone was found a few times. This chain joins TRBV9 and TRBJ2-5; 7 nucleotides match TRBD1. Germline values: CDR1 SGDLS, CDR2 YYNGEE. The V segment lost 0 bases and the J segment 2 bases; nucleotides outside the gene matches: 1. This CDR3 is 14 amino acids long. CDR3 protein: CASSVGRGQETQYF. The CDR3 DNA reads as TGTGCCAGCAGCGTAGGCAGGGGGCAAGAGACCCAGTACTTC.

The rearrangement uses TRBV7-9 and TRBJ1-2; D is unresolved. With 1 base removed from V and 9 bases from J, the gap between germline ends came to 9 bases. The CDR3 loop spans 12 amino acids. In germline, CDR1 is SEHNR, CDR2 FQNEAQ (reference sequence). CDR3 protein: CASSLDGFSYTF. The CDR3 nucleotides are TGTGCCAGCAGCTTAGACGGTTTTAGCTACACCTTC.

This clone has just one count. The J gene is TRBJ2-2, the V gene TRBV6-1; D is unresolved. V lost 6 bases, J lost 5 bases, and 16 bases lay in between. Germline-derived CDR1 and CDR2 are MNHNS and SASEGT. The CDR3 is 15 amino acids. The CDR3 sequence: CASSLLTQTTGELFF. The CDR3 bases are TGTGCCAGCAGCCTGCTTACACAGACGACCGGGGAGCTGTTTTTT.

The J gene is TRBJ1-1, the V gene TRBV27, with a weak D call TRBD1 (5 bases). V lost 6 bases and J lost 1, with 12 bases in between. Germline V CDR1 and CDR2: MNHEY, SMNVEV (reference sequence). The CDR3 runs to 14 residues. For the CDR3, the DNA is TGTGCCAGCAGGCCTGGGGCGTGGAACACTGAAGCTTTCTTT. It yields the protein CASRPGAWNTEAFF.

This clone was counted once. The chain combines TRBV19 with TRBJ2-5; D might be TRBD1 (5 bases). V lost 10 bases and J 5 bases, leaving 17 bases between the germline ends. The CDR3 length is 13 residues. Germline CDR1 and CDR2: LNHDA and SQIVND (reference sequence). CDR3 residues: CATSDNLRETQYF. The CDR3 nucleotides are TGTGCCACTTCGGACAATTTGAGGGAGACCCAGTACTTC.

The chain recombines TRBV6-5 with TRBJ2-7; 7 bases line up with TRBD1. The CDR3 runs 16 residues. Germline loops: CDR1 MNHEY, CDR2 SVGAGI. Trimming cost V 6 bases and J 4 bases; bases outside gene matches: 15. The DNA of the CDR3 is TGTGCCAGCAGCTACGCTAAGGGGGCGCGGTTATACGAGCAGTACTTC. Its protein is CASSYAKGARLYEQYF.

This chain joins TRBV6-5 and TRBJ1-1; D uncertain. From germline, CDR1 is MNHEY and CDR2 SVGAGI. The CDR3 has 11 residues. Trimming shortened V by 5 bases and J by 7 bases, and 8 bases separated the two germline ends. The CDR3 bases are TGTGCCAGCAGTCTAGGCAGTGAAGCTTTCTTT. Translation gives CASSLGSEAFF.

This clone has only a few counts. The chain combines TRBV4-1 with TRBJ1-2, with 8 positions matching TRBD1. The CDR3 is 17 amino acids. J was trimmed by 4 bases and V by 4 bases; bases with no gene match: 14. Looked up from germline, CDR1 is MGHRA and CDR2 is YSYEKL. In DNA, the CDR3 is TGCGCCAGCAGCCCCGGCTACCCTCGGACAGGGAGCTATGGCTACACCTTC. Amino acid sequence: CASSPGYPRTGSYGYTF.

V is TRBV5-1 and J is TRBJ2-1; 9 bases fit TRBD2. With 3 bases clipped from V and 9 bases from J, the junction kept 10 bases outside the gene matches. The CDR3 consists of 15 residues. The germline V gene encodes CDR1 SGHRS and CDR2 YFSETQ. The CDR3 is CASSWRSGRPSEQFF. The CDR3, as DNA: TGCGCCAGCAGCTGGAGAAGCGGGAGGCCGTCTGAGCAGTTCTTC.

The chain is built from TRBV29-1 and TRBJ2-5; 8 nucleotides align to TRBD2. J lost 10 bases, V lost 6 bases, and 22 bases had no gene match. The CDR3 covers 16 residues. The germline gives CDR1 SQVTM, CDR2 ANQGSEA. For the CDR3, the DNA is TGCAGCGTGAACGCTCAAGGGCTAGCGGGTATGAAGGGCCAGTACTTC. It specifies CSVNAQGLAGMKGQYF.